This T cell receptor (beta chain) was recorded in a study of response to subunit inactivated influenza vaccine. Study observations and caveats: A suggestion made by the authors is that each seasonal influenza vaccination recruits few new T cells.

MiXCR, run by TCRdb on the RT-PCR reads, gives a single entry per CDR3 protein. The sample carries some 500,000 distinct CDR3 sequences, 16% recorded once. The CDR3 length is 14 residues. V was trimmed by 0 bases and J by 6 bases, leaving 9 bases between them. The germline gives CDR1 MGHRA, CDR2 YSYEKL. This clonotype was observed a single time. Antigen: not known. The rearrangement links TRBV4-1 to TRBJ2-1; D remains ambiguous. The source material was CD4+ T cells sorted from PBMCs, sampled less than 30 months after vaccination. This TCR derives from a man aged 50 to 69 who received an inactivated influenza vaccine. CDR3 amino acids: CASSQDPDRNEQFF. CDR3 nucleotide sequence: TGCGCCAGCAGCCAAGATCCGGACCGCAATGAGCAGTTCTTC.